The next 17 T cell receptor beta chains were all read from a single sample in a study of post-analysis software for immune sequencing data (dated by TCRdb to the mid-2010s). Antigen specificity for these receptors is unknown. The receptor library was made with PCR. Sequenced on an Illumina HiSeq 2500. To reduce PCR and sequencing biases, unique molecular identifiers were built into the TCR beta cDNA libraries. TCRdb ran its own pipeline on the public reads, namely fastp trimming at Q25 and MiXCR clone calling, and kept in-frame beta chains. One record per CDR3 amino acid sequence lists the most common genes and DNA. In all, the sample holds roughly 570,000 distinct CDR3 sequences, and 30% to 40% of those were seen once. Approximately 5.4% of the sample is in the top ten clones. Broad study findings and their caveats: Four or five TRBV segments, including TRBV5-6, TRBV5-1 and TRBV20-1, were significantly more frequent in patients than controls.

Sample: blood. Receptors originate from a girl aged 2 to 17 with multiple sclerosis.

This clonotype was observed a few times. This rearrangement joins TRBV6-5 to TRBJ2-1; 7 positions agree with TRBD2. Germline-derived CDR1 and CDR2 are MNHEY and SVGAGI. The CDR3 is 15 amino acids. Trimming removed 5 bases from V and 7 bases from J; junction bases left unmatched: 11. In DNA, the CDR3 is TGTGCCAGCAGTGCCCCGCAAAGCGGGGTAAATGAGCAGTTCTTC. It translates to CASSAPQSGVNEQFF.

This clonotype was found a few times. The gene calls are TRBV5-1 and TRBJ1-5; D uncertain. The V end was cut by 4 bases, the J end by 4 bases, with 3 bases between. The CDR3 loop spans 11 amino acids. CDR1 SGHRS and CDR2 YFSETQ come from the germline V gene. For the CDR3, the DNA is TGCGCCAGCAGCCCAAATCAGCCCCAGCATTTT. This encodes CASSPNQPQHF. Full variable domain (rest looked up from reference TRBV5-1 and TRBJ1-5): KAGVTQTPRYLIKTRGQQVTLSCSPISGHRSVSWYQQTPGQGLQFLFEYFSETQRNKGNFPGRFSGRQFSNSRSEMNVSTLELGDSALYLCASSPNQPQHFGDGTRLSIL.

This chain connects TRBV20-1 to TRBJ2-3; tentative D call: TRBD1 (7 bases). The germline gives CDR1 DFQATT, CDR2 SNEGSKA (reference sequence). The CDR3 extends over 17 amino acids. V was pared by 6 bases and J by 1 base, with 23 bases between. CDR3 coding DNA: TGCAGTGCCGACTATCAGGGGGGATCAGGGGGCACAGATACGCAGTATTTT. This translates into CSADYQGGSGGTDTQYF.

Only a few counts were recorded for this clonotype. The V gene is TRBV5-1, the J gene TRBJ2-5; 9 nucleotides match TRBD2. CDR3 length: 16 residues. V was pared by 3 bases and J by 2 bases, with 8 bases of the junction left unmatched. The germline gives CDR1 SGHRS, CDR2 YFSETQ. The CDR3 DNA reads TGCGCCAGCAGCTACGGGACTAGCCCATCTCAAGAGACCCAGTACTTC. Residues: CASSYGTSPSQETQYF.

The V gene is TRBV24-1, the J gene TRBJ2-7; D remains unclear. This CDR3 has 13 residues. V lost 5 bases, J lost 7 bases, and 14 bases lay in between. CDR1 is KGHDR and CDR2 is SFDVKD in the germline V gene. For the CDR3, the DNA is TGTGCCACCAGTGGCCCCCGGAACAATGAGCAGTACTTC. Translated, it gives CATSGPRNNEQYF.

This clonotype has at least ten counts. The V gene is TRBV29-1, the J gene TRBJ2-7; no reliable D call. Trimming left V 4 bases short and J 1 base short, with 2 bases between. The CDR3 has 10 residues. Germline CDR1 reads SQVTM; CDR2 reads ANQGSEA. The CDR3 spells CSVVSYEQYF. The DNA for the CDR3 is TGCAGCGTTGTGTCCTACGAGCAGTACTTC.

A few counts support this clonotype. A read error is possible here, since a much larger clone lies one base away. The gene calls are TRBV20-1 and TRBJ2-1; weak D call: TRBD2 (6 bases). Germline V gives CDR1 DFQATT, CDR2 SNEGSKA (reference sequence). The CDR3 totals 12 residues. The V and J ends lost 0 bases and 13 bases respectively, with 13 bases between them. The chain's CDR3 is CSAREISGHQFF. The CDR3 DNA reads TGCAGTGCTAGAGAGATTAGCGGCCACCAGTTCTTC.

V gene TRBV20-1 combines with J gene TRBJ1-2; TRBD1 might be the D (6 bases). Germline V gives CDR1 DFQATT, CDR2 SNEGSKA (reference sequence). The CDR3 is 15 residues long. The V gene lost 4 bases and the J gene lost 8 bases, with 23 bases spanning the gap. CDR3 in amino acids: CSAITTGTRACGYTF. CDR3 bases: TGCAGTGCTATCACTACAGGGACCAGGGCTTGCGGCTACACCTTC.

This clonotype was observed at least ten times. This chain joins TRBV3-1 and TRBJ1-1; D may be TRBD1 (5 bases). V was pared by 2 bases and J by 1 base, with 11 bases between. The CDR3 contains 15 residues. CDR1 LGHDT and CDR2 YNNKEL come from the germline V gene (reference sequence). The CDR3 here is CASSQRGQGNTEAFF. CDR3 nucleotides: TGTGCCAGCAGCCAACGGGGCCAGGGGAACACTGAAGCTTTCTTT.

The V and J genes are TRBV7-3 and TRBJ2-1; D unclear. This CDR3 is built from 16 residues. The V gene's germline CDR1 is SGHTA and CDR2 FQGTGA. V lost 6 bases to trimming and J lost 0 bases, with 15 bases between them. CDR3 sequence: CASSSNSGNSYNEQFF. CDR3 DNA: TGTGCCAGCAGTTCCAACAGTGGTAACTCCTACAATGAGCAGTTCTTC.

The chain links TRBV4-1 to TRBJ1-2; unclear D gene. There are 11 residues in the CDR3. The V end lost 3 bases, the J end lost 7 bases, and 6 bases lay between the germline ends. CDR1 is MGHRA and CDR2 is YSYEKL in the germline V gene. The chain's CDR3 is CASSHFSGYTF. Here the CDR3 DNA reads TGCGCCAGCAGCCATTTCAGTGGCTACACCTTC.

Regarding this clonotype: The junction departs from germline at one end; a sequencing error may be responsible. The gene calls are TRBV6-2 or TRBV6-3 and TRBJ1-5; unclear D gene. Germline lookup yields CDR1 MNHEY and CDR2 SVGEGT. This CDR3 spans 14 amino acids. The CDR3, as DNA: TGTGCCGGCAGATTAGGAGGGTACAATCAGCCCCAGCATTTT. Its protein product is CAGRLGGYNQPQHF.

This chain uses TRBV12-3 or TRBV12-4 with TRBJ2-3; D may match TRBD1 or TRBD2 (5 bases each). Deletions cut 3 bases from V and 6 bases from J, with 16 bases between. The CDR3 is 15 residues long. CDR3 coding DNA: TGTGCCAGCAGTTTGCCTGGGGCCTCGGGGGATACGCAGTATTTT. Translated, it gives CASSLPGASGDTQYF.

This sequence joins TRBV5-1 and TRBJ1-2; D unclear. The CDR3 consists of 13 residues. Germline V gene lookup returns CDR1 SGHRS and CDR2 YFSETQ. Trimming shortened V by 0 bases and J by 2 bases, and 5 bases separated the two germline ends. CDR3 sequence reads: CASSLETNYGYTF. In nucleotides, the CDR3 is TGCGCCAGCAGCTTGGAGACAAACTATGGCTACACCTTC. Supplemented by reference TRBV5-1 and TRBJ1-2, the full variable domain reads KAGVTQTPRYLIKTRGQQVTLSCSPISGHRSVSWYQQTPGQGLQFLFEYFSETQRNKGNFPGRFSGRQFSNSRSEMNVSTLELGDSALYLCASSLETNYGYTFGSGTRLTVV.

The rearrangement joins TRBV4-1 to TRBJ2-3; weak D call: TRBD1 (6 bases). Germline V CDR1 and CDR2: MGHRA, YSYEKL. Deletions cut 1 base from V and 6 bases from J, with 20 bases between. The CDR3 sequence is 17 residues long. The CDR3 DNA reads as TGCGCCAGCAGCCAAGTTACGGACAGTCTTTCGGGGGATACGCAGTATTTT. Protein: CASSQVTDSLSGDTQYF.

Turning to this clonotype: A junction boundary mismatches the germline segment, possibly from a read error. The CDR3, as DNA: TGTGCCAGCAGCTTGGTACAGCTCAGCTCTGGGACCAACGTCCTGACTTTC. Protein: CASSLVQLSSGTNVLTF. The rearrangement uses TRBV5-6 and TRBJ2-6, with D unresolved. The CDR3 sequence is 17 residues long. Looked up from germline, CDR1 is SGHDT and CDR2 is YYEEEE.

The CDR3 loop is CASSQIPGQGAPGTEAFF. In nucleotides, the CDR3 is TGTGCCAGCAGCCAGATTCCGGGACAGGGGGCGCCGGGGACTGAAGCTTTCTTT. The V call is TRBV3-1, the J call TRBJ1-1, with TRBD1 identical over 12 bases. V lost 3 bases and J lost 5; bases outside the gene matches: 13. The CDR3 has 18 amino acids. From germline, CDR1 is LGHDT and CDR2 YNNKEL (reference sequence).